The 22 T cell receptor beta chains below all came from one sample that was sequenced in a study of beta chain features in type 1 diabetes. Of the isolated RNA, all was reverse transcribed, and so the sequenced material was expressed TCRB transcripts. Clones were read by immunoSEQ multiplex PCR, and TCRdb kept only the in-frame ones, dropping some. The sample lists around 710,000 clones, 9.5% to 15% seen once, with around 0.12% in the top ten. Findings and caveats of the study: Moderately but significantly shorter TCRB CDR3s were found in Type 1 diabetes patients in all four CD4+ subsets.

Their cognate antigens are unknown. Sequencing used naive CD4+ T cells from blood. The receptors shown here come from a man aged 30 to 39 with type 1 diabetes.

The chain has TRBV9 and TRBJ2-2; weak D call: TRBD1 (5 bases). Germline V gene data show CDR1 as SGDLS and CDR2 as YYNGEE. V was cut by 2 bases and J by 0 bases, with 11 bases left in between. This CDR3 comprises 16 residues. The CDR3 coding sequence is TGTGCCAGCAGCGTTGGGGCCGACGCGAACACCGGGGAGCTGTTTTTT. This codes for CASSVGADANTGELFF.

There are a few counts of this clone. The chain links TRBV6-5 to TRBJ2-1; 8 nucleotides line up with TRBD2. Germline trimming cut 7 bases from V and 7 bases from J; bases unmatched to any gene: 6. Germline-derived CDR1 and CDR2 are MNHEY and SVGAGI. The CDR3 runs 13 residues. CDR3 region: CASIPPGGNEQFF. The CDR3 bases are TGTGCCAGCATCCCCCCGGGGGGGAATGAGCAGTTCTTC.

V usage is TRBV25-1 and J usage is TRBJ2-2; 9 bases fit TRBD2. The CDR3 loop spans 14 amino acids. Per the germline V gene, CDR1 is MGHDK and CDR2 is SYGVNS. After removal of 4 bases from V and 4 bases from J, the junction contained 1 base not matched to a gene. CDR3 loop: CASSASGATGELFF. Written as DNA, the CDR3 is TGTGCCAGCAGTGCTAGCGGGGCCACCGGGGAGCTGTTTTTT.

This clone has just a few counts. The CDR3 nucleotides read TGTGCCAGCAGCTTGGTTCGCTCTGGGGCCAACGTCCTGACTTTC. It yields the protein CASSLVRSGANVLTF. The chain couples TRBV5-6 to TRBJ2-6, with D unresolved. CDR1 and CDR2 from the germline V gene are SGHDT and YYEEEE. The CDR3 consists of 15 residues. Between the trimmed V and J ends, which lost 0 bases and 0 bases, there was a span of 4 bases.

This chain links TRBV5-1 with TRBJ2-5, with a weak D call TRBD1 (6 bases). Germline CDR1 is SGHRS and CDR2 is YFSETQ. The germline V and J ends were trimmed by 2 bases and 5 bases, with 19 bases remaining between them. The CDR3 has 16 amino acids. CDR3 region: CASSLNRDRALETQYF. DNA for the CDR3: TGCGCCAGCAGCTTAAACAGGGATCGGGCCCTTGAGACCCAGTACTTC.

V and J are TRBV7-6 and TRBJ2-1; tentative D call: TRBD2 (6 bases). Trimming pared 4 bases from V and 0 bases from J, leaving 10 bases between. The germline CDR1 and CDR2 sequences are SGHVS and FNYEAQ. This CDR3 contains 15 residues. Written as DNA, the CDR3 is TGTGCCAGCAGCTCCGGAGGGAGCTCCTACAATGAGCAGTTCTTC. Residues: CASSSGGSSYNEQFF. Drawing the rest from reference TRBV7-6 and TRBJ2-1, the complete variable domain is GAGVSQSPRYKVTKRGQDVALRCDPISGHVSLYWYRQALGQGPEFLTYFNYEAQQDKSGLPNDRFSAERPEGSISTLTIQRTEQRDSAMYRCASSSGGSSYNEQFFGPGTRLTVL.

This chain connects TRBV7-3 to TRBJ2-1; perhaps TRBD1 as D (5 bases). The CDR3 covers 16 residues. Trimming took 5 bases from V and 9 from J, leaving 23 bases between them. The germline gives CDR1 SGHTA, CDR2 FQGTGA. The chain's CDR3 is CASSGQGRFDISEQFF. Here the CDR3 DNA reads TGTGCCAGCAGCGGACAAGGTCGGTTCGATATTAGTGAGCAGTTCTTC.

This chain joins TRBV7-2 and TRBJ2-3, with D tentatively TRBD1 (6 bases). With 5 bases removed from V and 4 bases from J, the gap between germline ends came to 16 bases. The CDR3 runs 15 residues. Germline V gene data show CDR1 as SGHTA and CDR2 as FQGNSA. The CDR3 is CASSPETGRADTQYF. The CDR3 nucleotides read TGTGCCAGCAGCCCCGAAACAGGGAGAGCAGATACGCAGTATTTT.

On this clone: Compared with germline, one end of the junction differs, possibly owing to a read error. CDR3 nucleotides: TGCGCCAGCAGCTTGGCCACCAGCTCCGACAATGAGCAGTTCTTC. It yields the protein CASSLATSSDNEQFF. The chain links TRBV5-1 to TRBJ2-1; the D is unclear. Looked up from germline, CDR1 is SGHRS and CDR2 is YFSETQ. This CDR3 contains 15 residues.

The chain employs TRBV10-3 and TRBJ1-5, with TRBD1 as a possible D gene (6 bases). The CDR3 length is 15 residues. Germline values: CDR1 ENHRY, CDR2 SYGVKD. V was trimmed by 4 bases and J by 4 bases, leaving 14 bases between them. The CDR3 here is CAISVGQGKNQPQHF. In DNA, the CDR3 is TGTGCCATCAGTGTGGGGCAGGGGAAAAATCAGCCCCAGCATTTT.

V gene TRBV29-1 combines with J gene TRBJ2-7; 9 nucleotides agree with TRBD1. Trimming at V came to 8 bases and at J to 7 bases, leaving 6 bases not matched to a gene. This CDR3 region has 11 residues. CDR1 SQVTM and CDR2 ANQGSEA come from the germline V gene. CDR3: CSTQGAREQYF. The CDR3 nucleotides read TGCAGCACACAGGGGGCGAGGGAGCAGTACTTC.

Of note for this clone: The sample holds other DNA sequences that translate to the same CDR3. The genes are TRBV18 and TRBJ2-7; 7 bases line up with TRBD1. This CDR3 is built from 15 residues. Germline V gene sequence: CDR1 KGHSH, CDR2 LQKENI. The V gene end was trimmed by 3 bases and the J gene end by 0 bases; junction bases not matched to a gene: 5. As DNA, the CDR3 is TGTGCCAGCTCACCCGGGACAGCCAGCTCCTACGAGCAGTACTTC. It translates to CASSPGTASSYEQYF.

The CDR3 here is CAISELHRGNTGELFF. CDR3 coding DNA: TGTGCCATCAGTGAACTCCACAGGGGCAACACCGGGGAGCTGTTTTTT. The chain combines TRBV10-3 with TRBJ2-2; 7 nucleotides align to TRBD1. Germline CDR1 reads ENHRY; CDR2 reads SYGVKD. V trimming: 3 bases; J trimming: 2 bases; junction bases outside the gene matches: 6. The CDR3 is 16 amino acids.

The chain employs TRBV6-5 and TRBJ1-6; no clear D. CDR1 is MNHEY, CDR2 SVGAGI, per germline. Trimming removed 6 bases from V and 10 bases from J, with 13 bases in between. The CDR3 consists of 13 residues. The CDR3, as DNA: TGTGCCAGCAGCACCCGGCCCCCGTCACCCCTCCACTTT. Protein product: CASSTRPPSPLHF.

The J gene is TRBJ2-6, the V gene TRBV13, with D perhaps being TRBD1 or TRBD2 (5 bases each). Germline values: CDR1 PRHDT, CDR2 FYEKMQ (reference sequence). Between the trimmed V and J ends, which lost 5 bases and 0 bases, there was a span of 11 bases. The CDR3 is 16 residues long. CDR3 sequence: CASSRGRLSGANVLTF. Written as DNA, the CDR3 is TGTGCCAGCAGCAGGGGACGGCTCTCTGGGGCCAACGTCCTGACTTTC.

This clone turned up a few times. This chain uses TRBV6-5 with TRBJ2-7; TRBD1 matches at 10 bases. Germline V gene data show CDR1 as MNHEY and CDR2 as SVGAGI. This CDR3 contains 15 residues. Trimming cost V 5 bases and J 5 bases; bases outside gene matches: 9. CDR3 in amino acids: CASSIAGTGAHEQYF. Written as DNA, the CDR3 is TGTGCCAGCAGTATCGCCGGGACAGGGGCCCACGAGCAGTACTTC.

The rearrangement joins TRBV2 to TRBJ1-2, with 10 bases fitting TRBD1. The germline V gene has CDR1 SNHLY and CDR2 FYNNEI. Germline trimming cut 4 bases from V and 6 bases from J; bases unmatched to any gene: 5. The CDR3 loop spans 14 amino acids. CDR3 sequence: CASSGSGTGDGYTF. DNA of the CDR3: TGTGCCAGCAGTGGTAGTGGGACAGGGGATGGCTACACCTTC.

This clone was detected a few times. The CDR3 here is CASSLDGHEQYF. The DNA of the CDR3 is TGTGCCAGCAGCTTAGACGGTCACGAGCAGTACTTC. This chain links TRBV11-2 with TRBJ2-7; no definite D call. This CDR3 contains 12 residues. Between the trimmed V and J ends, which lost 0 bases and 5 bases, there was a span of 5 bases. Germline CDR1 reads SGHAT; CDR2 reads FQNNGV.

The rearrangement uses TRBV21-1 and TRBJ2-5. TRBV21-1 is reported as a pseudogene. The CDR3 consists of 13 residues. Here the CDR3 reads CASSKLKGETQYF. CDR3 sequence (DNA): TGTGCCAGCAGCAAATTGAAAGGGGAGACCCAGTACTTC.

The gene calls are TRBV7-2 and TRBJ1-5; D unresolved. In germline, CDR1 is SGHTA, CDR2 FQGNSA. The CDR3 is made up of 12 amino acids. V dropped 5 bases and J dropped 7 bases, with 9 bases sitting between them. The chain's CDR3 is CASSLMGQPQHF. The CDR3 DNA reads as TGTGCCAGCAGCCTGATGGGGCAGCCCCAGCATTTT.

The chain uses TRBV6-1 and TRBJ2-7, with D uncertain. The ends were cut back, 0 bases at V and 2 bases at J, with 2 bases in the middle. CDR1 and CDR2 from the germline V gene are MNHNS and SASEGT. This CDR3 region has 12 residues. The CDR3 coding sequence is TGTGCCAGCAGTGAAGCGACCTACGAGCAGTACTTC. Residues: CASSEATYEQYF.

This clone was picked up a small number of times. The CDR3 region has the DNA TGTGCCAGCAGTTATGGGACAGACTATGGCTACACCTTC. Its protein is CASSYGTDYGYTF. The chain is built from TRBV6-5 and TRBJ1-2, with TRBD1 matching over 7 bases. The germline V gene has CDR1 MNHEY and CDR2 SVGAGI. The CDR3 runs to 13 residues. With V trimmed by 3 bases and J by 3 bases, 1 base remained unmatched.